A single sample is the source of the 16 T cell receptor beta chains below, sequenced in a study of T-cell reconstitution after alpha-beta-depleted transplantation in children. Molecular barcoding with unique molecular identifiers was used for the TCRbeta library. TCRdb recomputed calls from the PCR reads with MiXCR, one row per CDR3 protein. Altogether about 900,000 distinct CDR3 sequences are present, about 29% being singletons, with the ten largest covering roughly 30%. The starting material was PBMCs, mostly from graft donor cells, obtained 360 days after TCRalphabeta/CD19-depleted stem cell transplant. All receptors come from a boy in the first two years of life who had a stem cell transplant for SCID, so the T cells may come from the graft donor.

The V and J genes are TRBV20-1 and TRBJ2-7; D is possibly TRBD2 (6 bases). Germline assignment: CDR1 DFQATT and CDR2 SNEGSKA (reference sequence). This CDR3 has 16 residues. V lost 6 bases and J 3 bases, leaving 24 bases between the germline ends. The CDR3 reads CSAQAGQGPGVYEQYF. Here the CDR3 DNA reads TGCAGTGCGCAGGCCGGACAAGGACCGGGGGTCTACGAGCAGTACTTC.

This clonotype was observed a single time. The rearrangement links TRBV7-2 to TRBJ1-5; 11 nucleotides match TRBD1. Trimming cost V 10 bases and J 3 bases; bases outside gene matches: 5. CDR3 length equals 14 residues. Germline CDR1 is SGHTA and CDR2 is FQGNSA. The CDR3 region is CATGQGALNQPQHF. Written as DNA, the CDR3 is TGTGCCACAGGACAGGGGGCCCTCAATCAGCCCCAGCATTTT.

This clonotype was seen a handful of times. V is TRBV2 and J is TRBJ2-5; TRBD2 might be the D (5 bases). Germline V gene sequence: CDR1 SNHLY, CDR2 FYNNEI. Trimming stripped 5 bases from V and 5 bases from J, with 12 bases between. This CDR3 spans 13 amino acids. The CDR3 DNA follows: TGTGCCAGCAGTAGTGCGGGTCTGGAGACCCAGTACTTC. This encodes CASSSAGLETQYF.

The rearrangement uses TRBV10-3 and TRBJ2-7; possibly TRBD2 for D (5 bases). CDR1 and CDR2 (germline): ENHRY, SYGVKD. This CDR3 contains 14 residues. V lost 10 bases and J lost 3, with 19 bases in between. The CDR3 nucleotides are TGTGCCAGCTCTAGCCGATTAAATAACTACGAGCAGTACTTC. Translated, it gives CASSSRLNNYEQYF.

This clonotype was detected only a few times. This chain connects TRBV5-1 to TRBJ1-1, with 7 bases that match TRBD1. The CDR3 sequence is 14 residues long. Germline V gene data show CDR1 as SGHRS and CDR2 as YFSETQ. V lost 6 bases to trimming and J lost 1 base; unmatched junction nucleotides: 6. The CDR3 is CASNLDRANTEAFF. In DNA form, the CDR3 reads TGCGCCAGCAACCTCGACAGGGCGAACACTGAAGCTTTCTTT.

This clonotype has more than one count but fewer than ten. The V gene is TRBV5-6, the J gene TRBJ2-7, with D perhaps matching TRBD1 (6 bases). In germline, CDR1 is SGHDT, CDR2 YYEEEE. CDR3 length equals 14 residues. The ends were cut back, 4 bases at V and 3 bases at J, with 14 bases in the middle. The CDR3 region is CASSDGQIYYEQYF. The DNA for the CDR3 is TGTGCCAGCAGCGACGGACAGATATACTACGAGCAGTACTTC. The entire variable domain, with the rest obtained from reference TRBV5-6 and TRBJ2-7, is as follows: DAGVTQSPTHLIKTRGQQVTLRCSPKSGHDTVSWYQQALGQGPQFIFQYYEEEERQRGNFPDRFSGHQFPNYSSELNVNALLLGDSALYLCASSDGQIYYEQYFGPGTRLTVT.

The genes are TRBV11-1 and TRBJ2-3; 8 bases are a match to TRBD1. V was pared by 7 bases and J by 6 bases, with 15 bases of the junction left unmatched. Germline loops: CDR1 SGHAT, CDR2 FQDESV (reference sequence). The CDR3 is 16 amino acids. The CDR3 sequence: CASTSPVQGAFDTQYF. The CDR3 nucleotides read TGTGCCAGCACCTCCCCGGTCCAGGGGGCATTCGATACGCAGTATTTT.

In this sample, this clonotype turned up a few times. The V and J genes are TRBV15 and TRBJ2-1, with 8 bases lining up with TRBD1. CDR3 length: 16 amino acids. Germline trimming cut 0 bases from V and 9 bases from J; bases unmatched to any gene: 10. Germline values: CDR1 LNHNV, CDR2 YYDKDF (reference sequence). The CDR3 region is CATSRDPPTGGGEQFF. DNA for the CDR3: TGTGCCACCAGCAGAGACCCCCCTACAGGGGGAGGTGAGCAGTTCTTC.

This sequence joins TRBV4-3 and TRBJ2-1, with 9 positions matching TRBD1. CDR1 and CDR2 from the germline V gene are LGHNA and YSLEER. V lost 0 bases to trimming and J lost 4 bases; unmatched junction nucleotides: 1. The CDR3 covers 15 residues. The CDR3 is CASSQDGTGYNEQFF. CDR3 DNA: TGCGCCAGCAGCCAAGATGGGACAGGGTACAATGAGCAGTTCTTC.

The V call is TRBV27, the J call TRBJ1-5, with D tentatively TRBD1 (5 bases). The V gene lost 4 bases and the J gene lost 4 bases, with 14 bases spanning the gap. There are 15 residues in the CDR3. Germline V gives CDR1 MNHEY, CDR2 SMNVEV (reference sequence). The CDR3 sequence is CASSYGGEGNQPQHF. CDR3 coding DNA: TGTGCCAGCAGTTACGGGGGTGAAGGAAATCAGCCCCAGCATTTT.

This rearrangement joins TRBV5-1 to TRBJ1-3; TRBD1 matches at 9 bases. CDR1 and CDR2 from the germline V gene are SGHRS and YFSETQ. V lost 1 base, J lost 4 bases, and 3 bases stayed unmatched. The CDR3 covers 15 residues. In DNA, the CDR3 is TGCGCCAGCAGCTTGCAGGGACAGGGAGGAAACACCATATATTTT. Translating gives CASSLQGQGGNTIYF.

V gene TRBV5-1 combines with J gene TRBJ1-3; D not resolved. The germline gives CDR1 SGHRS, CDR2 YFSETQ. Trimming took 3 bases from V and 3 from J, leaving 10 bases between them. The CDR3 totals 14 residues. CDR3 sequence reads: CASSSDYYGNTIYF. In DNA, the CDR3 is TGCGCCAGCAGCTCGGACTATTATGGAAACACCATATATTTT. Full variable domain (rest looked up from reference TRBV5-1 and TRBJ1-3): KAGVTQTPRYLIKTRGQQVTLSCSPISGHRSVSWYQQTPGQGLQFLFEYFSETQRNKGNFPGRFSGRQFSNSRSEMNVSTLELGDSALYLCASSSDYYGNTIYFGEGSWLTVV.

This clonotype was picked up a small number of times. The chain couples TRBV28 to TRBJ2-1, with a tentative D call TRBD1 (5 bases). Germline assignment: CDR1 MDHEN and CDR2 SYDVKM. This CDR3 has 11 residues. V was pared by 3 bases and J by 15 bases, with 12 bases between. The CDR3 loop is CASSFLTVRFF. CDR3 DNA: TGTGCCAGCAGTTTCCTGACAGTACGGTTCTTC.

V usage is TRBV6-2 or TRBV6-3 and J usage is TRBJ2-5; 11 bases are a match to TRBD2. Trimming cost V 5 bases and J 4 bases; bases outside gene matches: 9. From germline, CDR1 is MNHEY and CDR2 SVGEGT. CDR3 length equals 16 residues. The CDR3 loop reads CASSPLAGGSRETQYF. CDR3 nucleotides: TGTGCCAGCAGTCCCCTAGCGGGGGGCTCTCGAGAGACCCAGTACTTC.

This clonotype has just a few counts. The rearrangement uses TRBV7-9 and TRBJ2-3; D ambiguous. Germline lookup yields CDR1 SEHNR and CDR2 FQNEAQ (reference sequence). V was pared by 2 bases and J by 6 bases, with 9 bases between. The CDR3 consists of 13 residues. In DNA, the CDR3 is TGTGCCAGCAGCTTAACTGGAGTTGATACGCAGTATTTT. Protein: CASSLTGVDTQYF.

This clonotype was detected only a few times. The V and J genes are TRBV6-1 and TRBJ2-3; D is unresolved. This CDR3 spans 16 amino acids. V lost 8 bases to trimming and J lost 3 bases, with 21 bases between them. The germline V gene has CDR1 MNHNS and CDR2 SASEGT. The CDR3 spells CASGASPRMRTDTQYF. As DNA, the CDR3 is TGTGCCAGCGGCGCCTCGCCTAGAATGAGAACAGATACGCAGTATTTT.